This record looks at one TCR beta chain sequence and its context. The sample is drawn from a study of T cell responses to AZD1222 COVID-19 vaccine. Trimming cost V 4 bases and J 3 bases, with 13 bases left between them. Per the germline V gene, CDR1 is SGHTA and CDR2 is FQGNSA. This CDR3 is 15 amino acids long. Only in-frame clones appear in the TCRdb table, and some are missing; sequencing was by immunoSEQ multiplex PCR. Of 200,000 to 250,000 clones listed, about 94% are singletons. This sample comprised peripheral blood, obtained 28 days after the second dose of the MenACWY control vaccine. The TCR originated in an adult who received the MenACWY meningococcal vaccine as a control. This chain joins TRBV7-2 and TRBJ2-1, with D possibly being TRBD2 (5 bases). This chain's CDR3 is CASSSSGSRYNEQFF. In DNA form, the CDR3 reads TGTGCCAGCAGCTCAAGCGGATCACGCTACAATGAGCAGTTCTTC.